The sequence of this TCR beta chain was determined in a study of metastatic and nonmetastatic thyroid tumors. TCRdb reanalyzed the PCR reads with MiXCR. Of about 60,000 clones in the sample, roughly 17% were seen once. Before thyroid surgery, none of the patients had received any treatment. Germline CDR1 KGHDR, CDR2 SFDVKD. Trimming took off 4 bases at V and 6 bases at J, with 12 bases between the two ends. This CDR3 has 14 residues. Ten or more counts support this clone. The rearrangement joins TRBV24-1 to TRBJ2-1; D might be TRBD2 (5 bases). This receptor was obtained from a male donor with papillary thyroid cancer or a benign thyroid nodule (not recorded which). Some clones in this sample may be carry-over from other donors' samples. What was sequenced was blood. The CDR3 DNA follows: TGTGCCACCAGTGACCCCGGACTCGTCAATGAGCAGTTCTTC. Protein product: CATSDPGLVNEQFF.